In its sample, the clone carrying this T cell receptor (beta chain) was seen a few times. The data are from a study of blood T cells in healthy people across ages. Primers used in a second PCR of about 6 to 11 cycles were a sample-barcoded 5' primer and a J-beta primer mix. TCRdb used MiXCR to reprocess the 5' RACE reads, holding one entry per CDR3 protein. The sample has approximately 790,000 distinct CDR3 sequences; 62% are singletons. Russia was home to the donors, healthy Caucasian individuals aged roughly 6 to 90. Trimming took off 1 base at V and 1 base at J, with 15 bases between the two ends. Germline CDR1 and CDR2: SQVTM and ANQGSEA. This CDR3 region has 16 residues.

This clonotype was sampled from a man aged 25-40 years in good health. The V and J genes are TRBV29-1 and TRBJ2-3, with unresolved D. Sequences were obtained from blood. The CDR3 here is CSVEGGLLYGTDTQYF. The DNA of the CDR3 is TGCAGCGTTGAAGGAGGCCTATTGTATGGCACAGATACGCAGTATTTT.